This is a list of T cell receptor beta chains from one sample in a study of blood T cells in healthy people across ages. TCRdb passed the 5' RACE reads through MiXCR, listing each CDR3 protein once. The table includes about 720,000 distinct CDR3 sequences, roughly 20% detected once. What was sequenced was blood. These receptors came from a man in his 70s in good health. Each CDR3 is given with its conserved first and last residue. The D gene is left open where the match is weak. Clone size is not always given. Where it is, it says once, few, many or a class for expanded clones.

v_call: TRBV7-4
clone_size: few
d_call: NA
j_call: TRBJ1-5
cdr3_aa: CASSSGLKQPQHF
cdr3_nt: TGTGCCAGCAGCTCCGGGCTTAAACAGCCCCAGCATTTT

v_call: TRBV3-1
clone_size: NA
d_call: TRBD1
j_call: TRBJ1-2
cdr3_aa: CASSQGTGPYGYTF
cdr3_nt: TGTGCCAGCAGCCAAGGGACAGGGCCTTATGGCTACACCTTC

v_call: TRBV7-2
clone_size: NA
d_call: NA
j_call: TRBJ2-4
cdr3_aa: CASSLSTAQNIQYF
cdr3_nt: TGTGCCAGCAGCTTAAGTACAGCCCAAAACATTCAGTACTTC

v_call: TRBV29-1
clone_size: NA
d_call: NA
j_call: TRBJ2-1
cdr3_aa: CSVRTRNEQFF
cdr3_nt: TGCAGCGTACGGACACGCAATGAGCAGTTCTTC

v_call: TRBV11-3
clone_size: NA
d_call: NA
j_call: TRBJ2-3
cdr3_aa: CASSPKLSDTQYF
cdr3_nt: TGTGCCAGCAGCCCCAAGCTGTCAGATACGCAGTATTTT

v_call: TRBV5-1
clone_size: few
d_call: NA
j_call: TRBJ2-5
cdr3_aa: CASSLNPASETQYF
cdr3_nt: TGCGCCAGCAGCTTAAATCCGGCTTCGGAGACCCAGTACTTC

v_call: TRBV12-3/TRBV12-4
clone_size: few
d_call: TRBD1
j_call: TRBJ1-4
cdr3_aa: CASTEDRGLEKLFF
cdr3_nt: TGTGCCAGCACCGAGGACAGGGGACTGGAAAAACTGTTTTTT

v_call: TRBV14
clone_size: few
d_call: NA
j_call: TRBJ1-2
cdr3_aa: CASSQLGTSGYTF
cdr3_nt: TGTGCCAGCAGCCAATTAGGGACGTCTGGCTACACCTTC

v_call: TRBV18
clone_size: NA
d_call: NA
j_call: TRBJ2-1
cdr3_aa: CASSPLAQGSSNEQFF
cdr3_nt: TGTGCCAGCTCACCATTGGCACAGGGTAGTAGCAATGAGCAGTTCTTC

v_call: TRBV7-6
clone_size: NA
d_call: NA
j_call: TRBJ1-4
cdr3_aa: CASSLVDMVNEKLFF
cdr3_nt: TGTGCCAGCAGCTTAGTGGACATGGTGAATGAAAAACTGTTTTTT

v_call: TRBV7-8
clone_size: few
d_call: NA
j_call: TRBJ1-1
cdr3_aa: CASSPAGMNTEAFF
cdr3_nt: TGTGCCAGCAGCCCAGCAGGGATGAACACTGAAGCTTTCTTT

v_call: TRBV19
clone_size: few
d_call: TRBD2
j_call: TRBJ2-1
cdr3_aa: CASSPTGLAGSVRNEQFF
cdr3_nt: TGTGCCAGTAGTCCCACGGGACTAGCGGGCTCCGTACGCAATGAGCAGTTCTTC

v_call: TRBV7-9
clone_size: NA
d_call: NA
j_call: TRBJ1-2
cdr3_aa: CASSRKEGPSGYTF
cdr3_nt: TGTGCCAGCAGCCGAAAGGAGGGACCTTCTGGCTACACCTTC

v_call: TRBV12-3/TRBV12-4
clone_size: NA
d_call: NA
j_call: TRBJ2-6
cdr3_aa: CASNHLVSGANVLTF
cdr3_nt: TGTGCCAGCAACCATCTGGTCTCTGGGGCCAACGTCCTGACTTTC

v_call: TRBV6-1
clone_size: NA
d_call: TRBD1
j_call: TRBJ1-2
cdr3_aa: CASSERDRGGYTF
cdr3_nt: TGTGCCAGCAGTGAACGGGACAGGGGAGGCTACACCTTC

v_call: TRBV20-1
clone_size: NA
d_call: TRBD1
j_call: TRBJ1-6
cdr3_aa: CSARDRDRGLSPLHF
cdr3_nt: TGCAGTGCTAGAGATCGAGACAGGGGGTTATCACCCCTCCACTTT

v_call: TRBV6-5
clone_size: NA
d_call: TRBD1
j_call: TRBJ1-3
cdr3_aa: CASRRQGAGNTIYF
cdr3_nt: TGTGCCAGCAGGAGACAGGGGGCTGGAAACACCATATATTTT

v_call: TRBV20-1
clone_size: few
d_call: TRBD2
j_call: TRBJ2-4
cdr3_aa: CSAREAGGRAKNTQYF
cdr3_nt: TGCAGTGCTAGAGAAGCAGGCGGGAGGGCCAAAAACACTCAGTACTTC

v_call: TRBV18
clone_size: NA
d_call: TRBD1
j_call: TRBJ2-3
cdr3_aa: CASSLGTESTDTQYF
cdr3_nt: TGTGCCAGCTCACTCGGGACAGAGAGCACAGATACGCAGTATTTT

v_call: TRBV19
clone_size: few
d_call: TRBD1
j_call: TRBJ2-3
cdr3_aa: CASSSTGGGDTQYF
cdr3_nt: TGTGCCAGTAGCTCGACAGGGGGTGGAGATACGCAGTATTTT

v_call: TRBV15
clone_size: few
d_call: NA
j_call: TRBJ2-7
cdr3_aa: CATSRDIRYEQYF
cdr3_nt: TGTGCCACCAGCAGAGATATCAGGTACGAGCAGTACTTC

v_call: TRBV13
clone_size: NA
d_call: NA
j_call: TRBJ2-7
cdr3_aa: CASRNTGKSYEQYF
cdr3_nt: TGTGCCAGCAGAAACACCGGGAAGAGCTACGAGCAGTACTTC

v_call: TRBV7-9
clone_size: NA
d_call: NA
j_call: TRBJ2-1
cdr3_aa: CASSQTESYNEQFF
cdr3_nt: TGTGCCAGCAGCCAAACCGAGTCCTACAATGAGCAGTTCTTC

v_call: TRBV29-1
clone_size: few
d_call: TRBD1
j_call: TRBJ2-3
cdr3_aa: CSVDSDRGGTDTQYF
cdr3_nt: TGCAGCGTTGATAGCGACAGGGGGGGCACAGATACGCAGTATTTT

v_call: TRBV12-3/TRBV12-4
clone_size: few
d_call: NA
j_call: TRBJ2-5
cdr3_aa: CASTPRGYRNEETQYF
cdr3_nt: TGTGCCAGCACCCCTCGGGGGTACAGAAACGAAGAGACCCAGTACTTC

v_call: TRBV12-3/TRBV12-4
clone_size: NA
d_call: TRBD1
j_call: TRBJ1-1
cdr3_aa: CASSFEGGGVNTEAFF
cdr3_nt: TGTGCCAGCAGTTTCGAAGGGGGCGGGGTGAACACTGAAGCTTTCTTT

v_call: TRBV20-1
clone_size: NA
d_call: NA
j_call: TRBJ2-2
cdr3_aa: CSVRHANTGELFF
cdr3_nt: TGCAGTGTTCGGCACGCGAACACCGGGGAGCTGTTTTTT

v_call: TRBV30
clone_size: NA
d_call: TRBD2
j_call: TRBJ2-3
cdr3_aa: CAWRVAGADTQYF
cdr3_nt: TGTGCCTGGAGGGTAGCGGGAGCAGATACGCAGTATTTT

v_call: TRBV11-1
clone_size: few
d_call: NA
j_call: TRBJ1-2
cdr3_aa: CASSLGAEANYGYTF
cdr3_nt: TGTGCCAGCAGCTTAGGCGCCGAAGCTAACTATGGCTACACCTTC

v_call: TRBV19
clone_size: NA
d_call: NA
j_call: TRBJ1-5
cdr3_aa: CASSSQVSQPQHF
cdr3_nt: TGTGCCAGTAGTTCCCAGGTCAGTCAGCCCCAGCATTTT

v_call: TRBV7-2
clone_size: few
d_call: NA
j_call: TRBJ2-3
cdr3_aa: CASTLSGKDTQYF
cdr3_nt: TGTGCCAGCACCCTTAGCGGTAAAGATACGCAGTATTTT

v_call: TRBV5-1
clone_size: NA
d_call: TRBD1
j_call: TRBJ1-1
cdr3_aa: CASSPRDRGPATEAFF
cdr3_nt: TGCGCCAGCAGCCCCCGGGACAGGGGGCCGGCCACTGAAGCTTTCTTT

v_call: TRBV7-6
clone_size: few
d_call: TRBD2
j_call: TRBJ2-1
cdr3_aa: CASSLRGIGTSGVSNEQFF
cdr3_nt: TGTGCCAGCAGCTTAAGGGGAATTGGGACTAGCGGAGTGAGCAATGAGCAGTTCTTC

v_call: TRBV28
clone_size: NA
d_call: NA
j_call: TRBJ1-5
cdr3_aa: CASSMGRPQHF
cdr3_nt: TGTGCCAGCAGTATGGGTCGGCCCCAGCATTTT

v_call: TRBV7-8
clone_size: few
d_call: TRBD1
j_call: TRBJ1-5
cdr3_aa: CASSPSAFTGGRSNQPQHF
cdr3_nt: TGTGCCAGCAGCCCTAGTGCCTTTACAGGGGGCCGTAGCAATCAGCCCCAGCATTTT

v_call: TRBV5-1
clone_size: NA
d_call: NA
j_call: TRBJ2-1
cdr3_aa: CASRADSSYNEQFF
cdr3_nt: TGCGCCAGCAGAGCGGATAGCTCCTACAATGAGCAGTTCTTC

v_call: TRBV7-9
clone_size: many
d_call: NA
j_call: TRBJ1-5
cdr3_aa: CASSTGGMGNQPQHF
cdr3_nt: TGTGCCAGCAGCACGGGGGGAATGGGCAATCAGCCCCAGCATTTT

v_call: TRBV6-4
clone_size: NA
d_call: TRBD2
j_call: TRBJ2-2
cdr3_aa: CASSALAGGPTGELFF
cdr3_nt: TGTGCCAGCAGTGCGCTAGCGGGAGGGCCGACCGGGGAGCTGTTTTTT

v_call: TRBV6-5
clone_size: NA
d_call: TRBD1
j_call: TRBJ2-1
cdr3_aa: CASTRTGTEQFF
cdr3_nt: TGTGCCAGCACGAGGACAGGTACTGAGCAGTTCTTC

v_call: TRBV7-2
clone_size: NA
d_call: NA
j_call: TRBJ2-7
cdr3_aa: CASSFRATNLEYEQYF
cdr3_nt: TGTGCCAGCAGCTTCCGGGCCACTAACTTAGAATACGAGCAGTACTTC

v_call: TRBV28
clone_size: NA
d_call: TRBD2
j_call: TRBJ2-3
cdr3_aa: CASSLWSSGTSTDTQYF
cdr3_nt: TGTGCCAGCAGTTTATGGTCTAGCGGGACGAGCACAGATACGCAGTATTTT

v_call: TRBV5-1
clone_size: NA
d_call: NA
j_call: TRBJ1-2
cdr3_aa: CASSYSTDAARGYTF
cdr3_nt: TGCGCCAGCAGTTACTCCACAGACGCAGCGAGAGGCTACACCTTC

v_call: TRBV6-5
clone_size: NA
d_call: NA
j_call: TRBJ1-2
cdr3_aa: CASSLGLWYGYTF
cdr3_nt: TGTGCCAGCAGTCTAGGGTTGTGGTATGGCTACACCTTC

v_call: TRBV20-1
clone_size: NA
d_call: NA
j_call: TRBJ2-7
cdr3_aa: CSASPSHEQYF
cdr3_nt: TGCAGTGCTAGCCCCTCCCACGAGCAGTACTTC

v_call: TRBV7-8
clone_size: NA
d_call: NA
j_call: TRBJ1-2
cdr3_aa: CASSPLVKPIGYTF
cdr3_nt: TGTGCCAGCAGCCCCCTCGTGAAGCCGATAGGCTACACCTTC

v_call: TRBV5-8
clone_size: NA
d_call: NA
j_call: TRBJ1-1
cdr3_aa: CASSLLGMNTEAFF
cdr3_nt: TGTGCCAGCAGCTTGCTAGGGATGAACACTGAAGCTTTCTTT

v_call: TRBV6-5
clone_size: NA
d_call: NA
j_call: TRBJ2-1
cdr3_aa: CASSYTINNEQFF
cdr3_nt: TGTGCCAGCAGTTACACCATCAACAATGAGCAGTTCTTC

v_call: TRBV20-1
clone_size: many
d_call: NA
j_call: TRBJ1-5
cdr3_aa: CSARTGNQPQHF
cdr3_nt: TGCAGTGCTCGGACAGGCAATCAGCCCCAGCATTTT

v_call: TRBV7-2
clone_size: few
d_call: NA
j_call: TRBJ2-7
cdr3_aa: CASSQAAGGASLSYEQYF
cdr3_nt: TGTGCCAGCAGCCAAGCGGCTGGCGGGGCTTCTCTCTCCTACGAGCAGTACTTC

v_call: TRBV5-1
clone_size: few
d_call: TRBD2
j_call: TRBJ2-5
cdr3_aa: CASKGIAGQETQYF
cdr3_nt: TGCGCCAGCAAGGGAATAGCGGGTCAAGAGACCCAGTACTTC

v_call: TRBV20-1
clone_size: NA
d_call: NA
j_call: TRBJ1-4
cdr3_aa: CSASRTANEKLFF
cdr3_nt: TGCAGTGCTAGCAGGACGGCTAATGAAAAACTGTTTTTT

v_call: TRBV5-1
clone_size: few
d_call: NA
j_call: TRBJ2-3
cdr3_aa: CASSVTVESTDTQYF
cdr3_nt: TGCGCCAGCAGCGTGACAGTCGAGAGCACAGATACGCAGTATTTT

v_call: TRBV24-1
clone_size: few
d_call: NA
j_call: TRBJ2-1
cdr3_aa: CATSDSDRPYNEQFF
cdr3_nt: TGTGCCACCAGTGATTCGGACAGACCCTACAATGAGCAGTTCTTC

v_call: TRBV20-1
clone_size: many
d_call: NA
j_call: TRBJ2-1
cdr3_aa: CSARDLGKEQFF
cdr3_nt: TGCAGTGCTAGAGATTTGGGTAAAGAGCAGTTCTTC

v_call: TRBV10-3
clone_size: few
d_call: NA
j_call: TRBJ1-1
cdr3_aa: CALRTSGVTEAFF
cdr3_nt: TGTGCCCTCAGAACCTCAGGGGTCACTGAAGCTTTCTTT

v_call: TRBV5-1
clone_size: NA
d_call: NA
j_call: TRBJ1-1
cdr3_aa: CASSPPRPGLNTEAFF
cdr3_nt: TGCGCCAGCAGCCCCCCGCGGCCGGGACTGAACACTGAAGCTTTCTTT

v_call: TRBV24-1
clone_size: few
d_call: NA
j_call: TRBJ2-5
cdr3_aa: CATSDLQRPGLQETQYF
cdr3_nt: TGTGCCACCAGTGATTTGCAAAGGCCAGGGCTACAAGAGACCCAGTACTTC

v_call: TRBV4-1
clone_size: NA
d_call: NA
j_call: TRBJ2-7
cdr3_aa: CASSQAGTNFGDEQYF
cdr3_nt: TGCGCCAGCAGCCAAGCAGGGACAAATTTCGGGGACGAGCAGTACTTC

v_call: TRBV9
clone_size: few
d_call: NA
j_call: TRBJ2-7
cdr3_aa: CASSVALGSYEQYF
cdr3_nt: TGTGCCAGCAGCGTAGCTTTGGGGAGCTACGAGCAGTACTTC